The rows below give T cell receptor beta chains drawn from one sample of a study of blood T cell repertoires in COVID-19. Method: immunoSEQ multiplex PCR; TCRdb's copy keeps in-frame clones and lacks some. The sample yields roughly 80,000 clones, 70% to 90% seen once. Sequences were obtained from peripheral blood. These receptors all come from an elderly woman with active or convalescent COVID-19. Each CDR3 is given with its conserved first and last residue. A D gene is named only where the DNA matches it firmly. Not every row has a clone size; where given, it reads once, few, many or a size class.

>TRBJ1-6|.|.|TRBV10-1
TGCGCCAGCAGTGTCGGGGGAGATTCACCCCTCCACTTT
CASSVGGDSPLHF
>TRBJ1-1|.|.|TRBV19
TGTGCCAGTAGTATTGGGAGGGGAACGGACACTGAAGCTTTCTTT
CASSIGRGTDTEAFF
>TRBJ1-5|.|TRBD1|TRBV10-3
TGTGCCATCAAACGAGACAGGGGAGACAATCAGCCCCAGCATTTT
CAIKRDRGDNQPQHF
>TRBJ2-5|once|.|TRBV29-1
TGCAGCGCCGTACGGGGTACCGTCCTCGAAGAGACCCAGTACTTC
CSAVRGTVLEETQYF
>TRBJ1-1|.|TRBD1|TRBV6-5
TGTGCCAGCAGTCTTCACAGGGGGCAAACTGAAGCTTTCTTT
CASSLHRGQTEAFF
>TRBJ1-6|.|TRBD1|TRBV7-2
TGTGCCAGCAAAAGTACAGGGGGAGGATATAATTCACCCCTCCACTTT
CASKSTGGGYNSPLHF
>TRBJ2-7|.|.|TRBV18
TGTGCCAGCTCATCCTCCGGAGACGCAGCCTACGAGCAGTACTTC
CASSSSGDAAYEQYF
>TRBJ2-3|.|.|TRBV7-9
TGTGCCAGCAGCTTAGCGGGAGCACCTCCAACGGATACGCAGTATTTT
CASSLAGAPPTDTQYF
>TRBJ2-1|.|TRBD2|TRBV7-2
TGTGCCAGCAGCTTAGAGGCTAGCGGGGGATCCTACAATGAGCAGTTCTTC
CASSLEASGGSYNEQFF
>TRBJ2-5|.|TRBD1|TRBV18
TGTGCCAGCTCAACGGGGGGACAGGGGGAGACCCAGTACTTC
CASSTGGQGETQYF
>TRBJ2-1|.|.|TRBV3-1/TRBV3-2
TGTGCCAGCAGCCAAGTGGGCGGCGGGGGCCCTTTCAATGAGCAGTTCTTC
CASSQVGGGGPFNEQFF
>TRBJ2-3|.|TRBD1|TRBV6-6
TGTGCCAGCAGTCTGGGACAGGGGAACACAGATACGCAGTATTTT
CASSLGQGNTDTQYF
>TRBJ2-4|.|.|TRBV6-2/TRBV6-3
TGTGCCAGCAGTTCCCGGGTCGGCAAAAACATTCAGTACTTC
CASSSRVGKNIQYF
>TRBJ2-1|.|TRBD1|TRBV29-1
TGCAGCGTTGACGGACAGGGGGCTAGAAATGAGCAGTTCTTC
CSVDGQGARNEQFF